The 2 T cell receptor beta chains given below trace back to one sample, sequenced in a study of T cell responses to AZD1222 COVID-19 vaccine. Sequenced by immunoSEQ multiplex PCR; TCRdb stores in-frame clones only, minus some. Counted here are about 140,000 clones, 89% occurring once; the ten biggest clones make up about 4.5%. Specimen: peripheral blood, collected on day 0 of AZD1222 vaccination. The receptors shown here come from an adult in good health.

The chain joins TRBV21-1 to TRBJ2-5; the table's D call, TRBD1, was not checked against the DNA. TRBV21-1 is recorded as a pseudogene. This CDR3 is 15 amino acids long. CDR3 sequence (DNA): TGTGCCAGTCAGGGGGACAGGGCCTTCCAAGAGACCCAGTACTTC. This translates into CASQGDRAFQETQYF.

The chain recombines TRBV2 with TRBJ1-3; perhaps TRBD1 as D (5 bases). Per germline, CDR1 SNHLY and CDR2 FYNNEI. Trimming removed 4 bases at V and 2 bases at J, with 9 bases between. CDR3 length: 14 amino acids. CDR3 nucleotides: TGTGCCAGCAGTGCAGGGTTTCCTGGAAACACCATATATTTT. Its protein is CASSAGFPGNTIYF.